The 24 T cell receptor beta chains reported below all come from one sample, sequenced in a study of identical twins. TCRdb recomputed calls from the 5' RACE reads with MiXCR, one row per CDR3 protein. The sample holds just under 650,000 distinct CDR3 sequences, 7.1% seen once. This sample also appeared in a second study, on yellow fever vaccine responses in identical twins.

The specimen sequenced was PBMCs. The receptors stem from a woman between 18 and 29 years old in good health.

There are a few counts of this clonotype. A single base is all that separates this from a far larger clone, so a read error is likely. V usage is TRBV5-1 and J usage is TRBJ2-1; D gene ambiguous. This CDR3 has 11 residues. Germline V gene lookup returns CDR1 SGHRS and CDR2 YFSETQ. Deletions cut 0 bases from V and 8 bases from J, with 3 bases between. DNA of the CDR3: TGCGCCAGCAGCTTGGACCATGAGCAGTTCTTC. Protein product: CASSLDHEQFF.

This clonotype was seen a few times. V is TRBV6-5 and J is TRBJ2-6; D gene ambiguous. Germline lookup yields CDR1 MNHEY and CDR2 SVGAGI. The germline V and J ends were trimmed by 3 bases and 4 bases, with 13 bases remaining between them. The CDR3 is made up of 16 amino acids. The DNA for the CDR3 is TGTGCCAGCAGTTATTGGCCCCTGGGAGGGGCCAACGTCCTGACTTTC. Encoded protein: CASSYWPLGGANVLTF.

This clonotype has a handful of counts. This chain uses TRBV20-1 with TRBJ2-7; D remains ambiguous. Germline values: CDR1 DFQATT, CDR2 SNEGSKA (reference sequence). CDR3 length: 12 amino acids. V gave up 4 bases and J gave up 2 bases, with 9 bases separating them. The CDR3: CSATDGAYEQYV. The CDR3 coding sequence is TGCAGTGCTACGGATGGGGCCTACGAGCAGTACGTC.

The table lists this clonotype with many counts. The rearrangement uses TRBV4-1 and TRBJ1-1; the D gene is possibly TRBD1 (6 bases). The CDR3 extends over 13 amino acids. Germline V gene lookup returns CDR1 MGHRA and CDR2 YSYEKL. V was trimmed by 3 bases and J by 7 bases, leaving 12 bases between them. As DNA, the CDR3 is TGCGCCAGCAGCCATTGGGGGGGCAATGAAGCTTTCTTT. Translating gives CASSHWGGNEAFF.

Ten or more counts support this clonotype. This chain connects TRBV27 to TRBJ2-1, with 9 bases matching TRBD1. This CDR3 contains 14 residues. Germline V gives CDR1 MNHEY, CDR2 SMNVEV (reference sequence). V gave up 6 bases and J gave up 7 bases; unmatched junction bases: 7. In DNA form, the CDR3 reads TGTGCCAGCAGCCGTGAGGGACAGGGTAATGAGCAGTTCTTC. It codes for CASSREGQGNEQFF.

This clonotype was counted only a few times. The genes are TRBV2 and TRBJ2-1, with a possible D match to TRBD2 (6 bases). The CDR3 is 18 residues long. V lost 2 bases and J lost 1, with 18 bases in between. CDR1 is SNHLY and CDR2 is FYNNEI in the germline V gene. The CDR3 nucleotides read TGTGCCAGCAGTGAAACCGGGGAGTGGAGGGCGTCCTACAATGAGCAGTTCTTC. Translating it yields CASSETGEWRASYNEQFF.

The genes are TRBV20-1 and TRBJ2-1; 8 bases are a match to TRBD2. The CDR3 covers 16 residues. Trimming removed 0 bases from V and 1 base from J; junction bases left unmatched: 5. The germline gives CDR1 DFQATT, CDR2 SNEGSKA (reference sequence). In DNA form, the CDR3 reads TGCAGTGCTAGAGATACAGCGGGAGCTTCCTACAATGAGCAGTTCTTC. This translates into CSARDTAGASYNEQFF.

The chain uses TRBV12-3 or TRBV12-4 and TRBJ2-5, with 8 bases matching TRBD2. The CDR3 spans 13 residues. Unmatched junction bases numbered 3, after V lost 4 bases and J lost 5 bases. CDR3 nucleotide sequence: TGTGCCAGCAGTTCGGGGGGGTCGGAGACCCAGTACTTC. Translated, it gives CASSSGGSETQYF.

The genes are TRBV12-3 or TRBV12-4 and TRBJ1-1; tentative D call: TRBD1 (6 bases). The CDR3 is 13 amino acids. Trimming left V 7 bases short and J 7 bases short, with 16 bases between. The DNA of the CDR3 is TGTGCCAGCAATCCGCCGGGGGCGAGTGAAGCTTTCTTT. It codes for CASNPPGASEAFF.

This clonotype appeared many times. The chain recombines TRBV12-3 or TRBV12-4 with TRBJ2-7; TRBD2 might be the D (6 bases). Trimming took off 4 bases at V and 7 bases at J, with 20 bases between the two ends. The CDR3 sequence is 15 residues long. CDR3 in DNA: TGTGCCAGCAGTTCCCCCCCGGAGGGTTTGTGGGAGCAGTACTTC. It yields the protein CASSSPPEGLWEQYF.

A few counts support this clonotype. This chain connects TRBV6-2 or TRBV6-3 to TRBJ1-1; D is uncertain. The CDR3 spans 13 residues. Germline CDR1 reads MNHEY; CDR2 reads SVGEGT. The V gene lost 1 base and the J gene lost 5 bases, with 8 bases spanning the gap. CDR3 DNA sequence: TGTGCCAGCAGTTACTTGCGAGAAACTGAAGCTTTCTTT. Translation gives CASSYLRETEAFF.

This clonotype has a count of ten or more. DNA of the CDR3: TGTGCCAGCAGCTTCCGGGACAGCTTTGATTCACCCCTCCACTTT. Amino acid sequence: CASSFRDSFDSPLHF. The chain carries TRBV7-8 and TRBJ1-6; TRBD1 agrees at 7 bases. V was clipped by 3 bases and J by 8 bases; unmatched bases: 7. From germline, CDR1 is SGHVS and CDR2 FQNEAQ. The CDR3 is 15 amino acids.

The chain carries TRBV29-1 and TRBJ2-5, with TRBD2 identical over 10 bases. CDR3 length: 16 amino acids. The germline CDR1 and CDR2 sequences are SQVTM and ANQGSEA. V shed 6 bases and J 5 bases; nucleotides not matched to a gene: 15. CDR3 sequence (DNA): TGCAGCGTCAGGGGGCTAGCGGGGGTCGCTTCGGAGACCCAGTACTTC. It encodes CSVRGLAGVASETQYF.

This clonotype has at least ten counts. This chain links TRBV27 with TRBJ2-7; D gene unclear. CDR1 and CDR2 (germline): MNHEY, SMNVEV (reference sequence). The CDR3 consists of 13 residues. The V gene lost 6 bases and the J gene lost 3 bases, with 12 bases spanning the gap. CDR3 DNA sequence: TGTGCCAGCAGAGTAGCAGGACGCTACGAGCAGTACTTC. It translates to CASRVAGRYEQYF.

This clonotype was observed a handful of times. The rearrangement links TRBV9 to TRBJ1-5, with D perhaps TRBD1 (5 bases). The CDR3 has 15 amino acids. The V end lost 1 base, the J end lost 1 base, and 9 bases lay between the germline ends. Germline assignment: CDR1 SGDLS and CDR2 YYNGEE. In DNA form, the CDR3 reads TGTGCCAGCAGCGTAACAGGTCTGAGCAATCAGCCCCAGCATTTT. This sequence encodes CASSVTGLSNQPQHF.

Ten or more counts support this clonotype. The chain couples TRBV15 to TRBJ2-7, with 9 bases that match TRBD1. Germline V CDR1 and CDR2: LNHNV, YYDKDF (reference sequence). The junction had 12 bases not matched to a gene; V was cut back by 4 bases and J by 8 bases. The CDR3 loop spans 15 amino acids. CDR3: CATSNSGQGLGKQYV. The CDR3, as DNA: TGTGCCACCAGCAACTCGGGACAGGGACTTGGAAAGCAGTACGTC.

The chain has TRBV6-4 and TRBJ2-3, with unresolved D. The germline V gene encodes CDR1 MRHNA and CDR2 SNTAGT. CDR3 size: 13 residues. The V and J ends lost 5 bases and 5 bases respectively, with 11 bases between them. Written as DNA, the CDR3 is TGTGCCAGCAGTTCCAGCTCCATAGATACGCAGTATTTT. This sequence encodes CASSSSSIDTQYF.

This chain links TRBV20-1 with TRBJ1-1; tentatively, D is TRBD1 (5 bases). The CDR3 is made up of 13 amino acids. V was shortened by 6 bases and J by 1 base, with 12 bases between the two germline ends. Germline V lookup: CDR1 DFQATT, CDR2 SNEGSKA (reference sequence). Written as DNA, the CDR3 is TGCAGTGCGCGCCGACAGAGGAACACTGAAGCTTTCTTT. Amino acid sequence: CSARRQRNTEAFF.

The gene calls are TRBV2 and TRBJ2-5; maybe TRBD1 (5 bases). This CDR3 has 12 residues. Deletions cut 7 bases from V and 5 bases from J, with 11 bases between. Per germline, CDR1 SNHLY and CDR2 FYNNEI. The CDR3: CASTEAGETQYF. Here the CDR3 DNA reads TGTGCCAGCACCGAGGCAGGGGAGACCCAGTACTTC.

In this sample, this clonotype turned up many times. This chain uses TRBV3-1 with TRBJ2-1; 7 nucleotides align to TRBD2. This CDR3 is 15 amino acids long. CDR1 and CDR2 (germline): LGHDT, YNNKEL (reference sequence). The junction had 3 bases not matched to a gene; V was cut back by 1 base and J by 3 bases. In nucleotides, the CDR3 is TGTGCCAGCAGCCAAGGACGGGGGGACTACAATGAGCAGTTCTTC. Translating it yields CASSQGRGDYNEQFF.

This clonotype appeared a few times. This chain joins TRBV5-1 and TRBJ2-7; 7 bases align to TRBD1. Germline loops: CDR1 SGHRS, CDR2 YFSETQ. V was clipped by 1 base and J by 2 bases; unmatched bases: 12. The CDR3 is 17 amino acids. CDR3 residues: CASSLRGGQLLPYEQYF. The CDR3 DNA reads as TGCGCCAGCAGCTTGCGAGGGGGCCAACTCCTTCCCTACGAGCAGTACTTC.

The chain is built from TRBV2 and TRBJ2-2; D remains ambiguous. Between the trimmed V and J ends, which lost 10 bases and 3 bases, there was a span of 12 bases. Germline assignment: CDR1 SNHLY and CDR2 FYNNEI. CDR3 length: 13 residues. The CDR3 DNA sequence: TGTGCCAACTTCCGCTGGGACACCGGGGAGCTGTTTTTT. The encoded protein is CANFRWDTGELFF.

To note about this clonotype: A much larger clone is a single base away; this may be a read error. V usage is TRBV11-2 and J usage is TRBJ2-3; 8 bases are a match to TRBD2. Germline trimming cut 0 bases from V and 2 bases from J; bases unmatched to any gene: 4. CDR3 size: 16 residues. Germline-derived CDR1 and CDR2 are SGHAT and FQNNGV. CDR3 in DNA: TGTGCCAGCAGCTTAGAGACTAGCGAGGTCACAGATACGCAGTATTTT. As protein: CASSLETSEVTDTQYF.

This clonotype showed up just a few times. The genes are TRBV6-2 or TRBV6-3 and TRBJ2-2; 10 nucleotides match TRBD2. From germline, CDR1 is MNHEY and CDR2 SVGEGT. V lost 0 bases, J lost 14 bases, and 15 bases stayed unmatched. This CDR3 comprises 17 residues. The CDR3 DNA is TGTGCCAGCAGTTACTCGCCTAGCGGGGGCACAATCTGGATTCTGTTTTTT. It yields the protein CASSYSPSGGTIWILFF.